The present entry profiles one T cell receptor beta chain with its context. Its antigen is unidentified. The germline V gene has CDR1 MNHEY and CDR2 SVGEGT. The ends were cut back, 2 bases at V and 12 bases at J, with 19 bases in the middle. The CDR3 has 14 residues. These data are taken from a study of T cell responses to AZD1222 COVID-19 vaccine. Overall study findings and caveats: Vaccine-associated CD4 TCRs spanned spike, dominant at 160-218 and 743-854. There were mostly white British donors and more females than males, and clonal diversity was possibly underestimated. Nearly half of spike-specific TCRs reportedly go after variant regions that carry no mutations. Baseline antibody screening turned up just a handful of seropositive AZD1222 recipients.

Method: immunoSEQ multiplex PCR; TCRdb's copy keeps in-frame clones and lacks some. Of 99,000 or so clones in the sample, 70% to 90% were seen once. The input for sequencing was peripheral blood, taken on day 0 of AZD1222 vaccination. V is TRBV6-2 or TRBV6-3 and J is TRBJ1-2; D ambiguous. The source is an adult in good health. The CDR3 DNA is TGTGCCAGCAGTTACCTCCCCGGAACGACGAGGGACACCTTC. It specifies CASSYLPGTTRDTF.